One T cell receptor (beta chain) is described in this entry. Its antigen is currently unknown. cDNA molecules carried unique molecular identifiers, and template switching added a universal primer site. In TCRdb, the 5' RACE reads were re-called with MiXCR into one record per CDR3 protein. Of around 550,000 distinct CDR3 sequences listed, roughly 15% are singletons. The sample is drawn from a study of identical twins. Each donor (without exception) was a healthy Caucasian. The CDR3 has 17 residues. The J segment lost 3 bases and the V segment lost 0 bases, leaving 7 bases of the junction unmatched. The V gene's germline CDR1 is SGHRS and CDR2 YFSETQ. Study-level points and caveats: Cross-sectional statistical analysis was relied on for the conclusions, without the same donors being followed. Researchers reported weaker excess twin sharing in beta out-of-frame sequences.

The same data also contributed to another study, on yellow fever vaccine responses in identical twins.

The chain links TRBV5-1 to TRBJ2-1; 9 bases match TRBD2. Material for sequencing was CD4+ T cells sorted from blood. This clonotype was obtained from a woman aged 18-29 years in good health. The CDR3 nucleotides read TGCGCCAGCAGCTTGGGGGCTAGCGGGATTGACTACAATGAGCAGTTCTTC. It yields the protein CASSLGASGIDYNEQFF. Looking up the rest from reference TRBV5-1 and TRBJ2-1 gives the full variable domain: KAGVTQTPRYLIKTRGQQVTLSCSPISGHRSVSWYQQTPGQGLQFLFEYFSETQRNKGNFPGRFSGRQFSNSRSEMNVSTLELGDSALYLCASSLGASGIDYNEQFFGPGTRLTVL.